This T cell receptor beta chain was identified during a study of blood T cell repertoires in COVID-19. In the study overall: The analysed material was cDNA or gDNA that came from T cells, B-cell-depleted T cells, or PBMCs.

Sequencing used immunoSEQ multiplex PCR; TCRdb keeps in-frame clones, though not all of them. The sample contains a few hundred thousand clones, around 87% of which appear only once. CDR1 SGHNT and CDR2 YYREEE come from the germline V gene (reference sequence). The CDR3 covers 15 residues. V lost 0 bases to trimming and J lost 3 bases, with 10 bases between them. The chain has TRBV5-4 and TRBJ1-3; TRBD1 is a possible D gene (6 bases). Material: peripheral blood. The source of this sequence is a man between 60 and 75 years old who had recovered from COVID-19. The CDR3 is CASSLGGRGGNTIYF. The CDR3 region has the DNA TGTGCCAGCAGCTTGGGGGGGCGAGGTGGAAACACCATATATTTT.